The 9 T cell receptor beta chains reported below all come from one sample, sequenced in a study of cytomegalovirus exposure and HLA in healthy donors. Researchers ran the PCR with 60 Vbeta and 13 Jbeta primers. Produced via immunoSEQ multiplex PCR; TCRdb's table is partial and in-frame only. The data show approximately 150,000 clones, with more than 80% seen just once and approximately 13% held by the top ten. Sequencing was carried out using PBMCs. These receptors were taken from a woman aged 50 to 60 in good health and CMV-seronegative.

The chain links TRBV19 to TRBJ2-7; tentative D call: TRBD2 (5 bases). The germline V and J ends were trimmed by 5 bases and 0 bases, with 8 bases remaining between them. Germline V lookup: CDR1 LNHDA, CDR2 SQIVND (reference sequence). The CDR3 runs 13 residues. The CDR3 region has the DNA TGTGCCAGTAGTTGGAGGACCTCCTACGAGCAGTACTTC. Its protein is CASSWRTSYEQYF.

This clone turned up a few times. The chain combines TRBV5-4 with TRBJ1-1; 9 bases are shared with TRBD1. The CDR3 has 13 residues. With 5 bases clipped from V and 4 bases from J, the junction kept 3 bases outside the gene matches. Germline CDR1 and CDR2: SGHNT and YYREEE (reference sequence). CDR3 in DNA: TGTGCCAGCAGTTTGACAGGGGGCACTGAAGCTTTCTTT. This codes for CASSLTGGTEAFF.

The rearrangement uses TRBV10-3 and TRBJ2-1; 10 nucleotides agree with TRBD2. V shed 2 bases and J 5 bases; nucleotides not matched to a gene: 9. Per germline, CDR1 ENHRY and CDR2 SYGVKD. This CDR3 comprises 17 residues. CDR3 residues: CAISERGGTSDHNEQFF. DNA of the CDR3: TGTGCCATCAGTGAGAGAGGAGGGACTAGCGATCACAATGAGCAGTTCTTC.

The CDR3 reads CASSMTGAETQYF. CDR3 DNA: TGTGCCAGCAGCATGACAGGGGCGGAGACCCAGTACTTC. The V call is TRBV5-4, the J call TRBJ2-5; TRBD1 aligns across 8 bases. Per the germline V gene, CDR1 is SGHNT and CDR2 is YYREEE (reference sequence). CDR3 length equals 13 residues. The trim removed 4 bases at V and 5 bases at J, leaving 4 bases unmatched.

This clone was counted only a few times. This rearrangement joins TRBV7-9 to TRBJ2-2, with 7 positions matching TRBD2. The V segment lost 1 base and the J segment 5 bases; nucleotides outside the gene matches: 4. CDR1 is SEHNR, CDR2 FQNEAQ, per germline (reference sequence). The CDR3 has 15 amino acids. The CDR3 is CASSLGAGDTGELFF. CDR3 nucleotides: TGTGCCAGCAGCTTAGGGGCGGGAGATACCGGGGAGCTGTTTTTT.

The chain carries TRBV5-6 and TRBJ1-4, with 7 bases that match TRBD1. Losses at the gene ends were 4 bases for V and 4 bases for J; bases not matched to a gene: 10. This CDR3 is built from 16 residues. Germline-derived CDR1 and CDR2 are SGHDT and YYEEEE. Written as DNA, the CDR3 is TGTGCCAGCAGCACGCTTCAGACAGGGCTTAATGAAAAACTGTTTTTT. Encoded protein: CASSTLQTGLNEKLFF.

The chain is built from TRBV9 and TRBJ1-2; 8 bases align to TRBD1. CDR1 SGDLS and CDR2 YYNGEE come from the germline V gene. The CDR3 has 16 residues. Trimming removed 0 bases from V and 6 bases from J; junction bases left unmatched: 10. CDR3 coding DNA: TGTGCCAGCAGCGTAGCTACAATACAGGGGGAAGATGGCTACACCTTC. It encodes CASSVATIQGEDGYTF. The entire variable domain, with the rest obtained from reference TRBV9 and TRBJ1-2, is as follows: DSGVTQTPKHLITATGQRVTLRCSPRSGDLSVYWYQQSLDQGLQFLIQYYNGEERAKGNILERFSAQQFPDLHSELNLSSLELGDSALYFCASSVATIQGEDGYTFGSGTRLTVV.

This clone was seen just once. The CDR3 protein is CAWVETASSYEQYF. As DNA, the CDR3 is TGTGCCTGGGTGGAGACAGCCTCATCCTACGAGCAGTACTTC. This chain links TRBV30 with TRBJ2-7, with a possible D match to TRBD1 (5 bases). The CDR3 extends over 14 amino acids. V lost 5 bases and J lost 1, with 15 bases in between. Looked up from germline, CDR1 is GTSNPN and CDR2 is SVGIG (reference sequence).

The rearrangement joins TRBV9 to TRBJ2-1, with 8 bases that match TRBD2. The junction had 4 bases not matched to a gene; V was cut back by 1 base and J by 7 bases. Germline V gene lookup returns CDR1 SGDLS and CDR2 YYNGEE. The CDR3 runs to 14 residues. The CDR3 DNA reads as TGTGCCAGCAGCGTACGCGGGGGGACTAATGAGCAGTTCTTC. Amino acids: CASSVRGGTNEQFF.